This T cell receptor (beta chain) comes out of a study of T-cell memory formation after mild COVID-19 (dated by TCRdb to about 2021). Study-wide context: TCR sequence clusters from the two donors were largely donor specific. T-cell clones expanding and contracting after mild COVID-19 in two donors were tracked by longitudinal TCRalpha and TCRbeta repertoire sequencing. Two young, previously healthy adult volunteers made up the cohort, one male and one female.

PBMCs were isolated by Ficoll-Paque density gradient centrifugation. Sequenced using an Illumina NovaSeq 6000. TCRalpha and TCRbeta cDNA libraries were constructed by 5'RACE with constant-segment primers, with sample barcodes and unique molecular identifiers being introduced. RNA was extracted from every sample with Trizol reagent. Library amplification was performed in two PCR steps, and a second sample barcode and Illumina TruSeq adapters were introduced in the second step. Sequencing of libraries was performed on an Illumina NovaSeq with 2 x 150 bp paired-end reads. In the paper's pipeline: The reads were demultiplexed and collapsed into UMI-guided consensus sequences using migec v1.2.7. Using mixcr v2.1.11, UMI consensuses were aligned to TRA and TRB V and J templates and then assembled into clonotypes. Clonotypes were classified as expanded or contracted when called significant by both edgeR and NoisET, with noise models trained on biological replicates. For edgeR calls, a false discovery rate-adjusted p below 0.01 and a log2 fold-change threshold of 1 were applied. As an exploratory analysis of dynamics, PCA with hierarchical clustering was applied to max-normalized trajectories of the 1000 most abundant clonotypes. The CD4 or CD8 phenotype of responding clones was assigned using the separately sequenced CD4+ and CD8+ repertoires. The public reads were quality trimmed at Q25 with fastp and then assembled into clones with MiXCR by TCRdb, keeping productive beta chains. Each record represents a unique CDR3 protein, reported with the most common genes and DNA among its rows. TCRdb's processing, not the authors', yielded these V and J calls. Here the sample has about 410,000 distinct CDR3 sequences; 15% to 20% occur a single time. The ten largest clones add up to around a fifth of the sample.

Paper-wide results and their limitations: Balanced CD4/CD8 phenotypes were observed for clones contracting from day 15 to 85, whereas a bias towards CD4+ was observed for a second wave of clones expanding from day 15 to 37. Whether the second-wave clones peaking on day 37 were SARS-CoV-2 specific was not confirmed. Contracting CD4+ clones turned up mainly in the CM and EM memory subsets, whereas EMRA was where CD8+ clones were enriched. Only two mild cases were covered by the study, and larger cohorts that include severe cases with pre-infection samples were considered necessary. Some responding clones were found in pre-infection memory, which suggests that pre-existing cross-reactive memory T cells took part in the SARS-CoV-2 response.

The V and J ends are trimmed by 2 bases and 5 bases, leaving 12 bases between them. Reading from cysteine to phenylalanine, the CDR3 counts 14 amino acids. The retained sequence is limited to the CDR3, 42 bases, with the frame set at the first base. In the case of this clonotype: Its recognized antigen is unknown. It has no much larger one-base neighbor in the sample; base qualities were not kept.

This TCR was recovered from a man aged 18 to 30 who had mild COVID-19 (a few samples of this study predate the infection). The sample titles of this study are shuffled in the database, so cell type and time point are left out; the donor was told from shared clones. In this chain, TRBV12-3 or TRBV12-4 is recombined with TRBJ2-5; the D segment cannot be called with confidence. Sequencing input: PBMCs or a T cell subset sorted from them (not recorded which). The CDR3 corresponds to CASSLMGSEETQYF. Here is the DNA: TGTGCCAGCAGTTTAATGGGTTCGGAGGAGACCCAGTACTTC.